The 31 T cell receptor beta chains presented below share a single source sample, sequenced in a study of blood T cell repertoires in COVID-19 (dated by TCRdb to about 2020). The method was the immunoSEQ multiplex PCR assay. TCRdb took this table from immuneACCESS and kept in-frame rearrangements with V and J called. Such tables lack part of the clones; where checked against another copy, unresolved V genes explain under half of the gap, and the rest is unexplained. Across this sample there are about 79,000 clones, with around 89% seen only once. The ten largest clones take up 14% of the sample. The sample taken for sequencing was peripheral blood. These receptors were taken from a man in his 70s with active or convalescent COVID-19.

The chain joins TRBV7-2 to TRBJ2-7, with D tentatively TRBD2 (6 bases). CDR3 size: 14 residues. Germline V gives CDR1 SGHTA, CDR2 FQGNSA. Trimming stripped 4 bases from V and 3 bases from J, with 13 bases between. The CDR3 here is CASSSAPGGYEQYF. CDR3 nucleotides: TGTGCCAGCAGCTCCGCTCCCGGGGGCTACGAGCAGTACTTC.

This rearrangement joins TRBV5-1 to TRBJ2-3, with 7 positions matching TRBD2. Per germline, CDR1 SGHRS and CDR2 YFSETQ. This CDR3 has 16 residues. V shed 2 bases, J shed 0 bases, and the junction held 6 bases outside the gene matches. CDR3 DNA sequence: TGCGCCAGCAGCTTAGGTACTAGCGAAAGCACAGATACGCAGTATTTT. This encodes CASSLGTSESTDTQYF.

The CDR3 DNA reads as TGTGCCAGCAGTTACGGGGAGTGGAGGGTGAACACTGAAGCTTTCTTT. As protein: CASSYGEWRVNTEAFF. V usage is TRBV6-2 or TRBV6-3 and J usage is TRBJ1-1; D is unresolved. Germline V gene lookup returns CDR1 MNHEY and CDR2 SVGEGT. The CDR3 has 16 residues. The V end was cut by 2 bases, the J end by 0 bases, with 13 bases between.

The chain couples TRBV5-4 to TRBJ1-2, with 9 bases identical to TRBD1. After removal of 4 bases from V and 2 bases from J, the junction contained 6 bases not matched to a gene. Germline CDR1 reads SGHNT; CDR2 reads YYREEE (reference sequence). The CDR3 covers 15 residues. The CDR3 sequence: CASSPSGTGNYGYTF. CDR3 DNA: TGTGCCAGCAGCCCCTCCGGGACAGGGAACTATGGCTACACCTTC. The entire variable domain, with the rest obtained from reference TRBV5-4 and TRBJ1-2, is as follows: ETGVTQSPTHLIKTRGQQVTLRCSSQSGHNTVSWYQQALGQGPQFIFQYYREEENGRGNFPPRFSGLQFPNYSSELNVNALELDDSALYLCASSPSGTGNYGYTFGSGTRLTVV.

V and J are TRBV6-5 and TRBJ2-2; D gene ambiguous. The CDR3 has 14 amino acids. Germline assignment: CDR1 MNHEY and CDR2 SVGAGI. V was clipped by 1 base and J by 4 bases, with 7 bases between them. For the CDR3, the DNA is TGTGCCAGCAGTTACTACCTAGGCACCGGGGAGCTGTTTTTT. As protein: CASSYYLGTGELFF.

The genes are TRBV3-1 (or the pseudogene TRBV3-2) and TRBJ2-7, with 12 nucleotides matching TRBD2. CDR1 and CDR2 from the germline V gene are LGHDT and YNNKEL (reference sequence). Trimming at V came to 4 bases and at J to 6 bases, leaving 7 bases not matched to a gene. CDR3 length: 15 residues. CDR3: CASSPLAGGPVEQYF. The CDR3 nucleotides are TGTGCCAGCAGCCCACTAGCGGGAGGCCCGGTCGAGCAGTACTTC.

The genes are TRBV27 and TRBJ2-1; 7 nucleotides align to TRBD2. Germline V CDR1 and CDR2: MNHEY, SMNVEV (reference sequence). This CDR3 contains 14 residues. The junction had 3 bases not matched to a gene; V was cut back by 0 bases and J by 7 bases. CDR3 bases: TGTGCCAGCAGTTTATCTCTCGGGGGGAATGAGCAGTTCTTC. Translated, it gives CASSLSLGGNEQFF.

The rearrangement links TRBV28 to TRBJ2-7; perhaps TRBD2 as D (5 bases). Germline assignment: CDR1 MDHEN and CDR2 SYDVKM. The CDR3 is made up of 16 amino acids. Trimming took off 1 base at V and 0 bases at J, with 13 bases between the two ends. The CDR3 sequence is CASSLFRGLSSYEQYF. The CDR3 DNA sequence: TGTGCCAGCAGTTTATTCCGCGGGTTGAGCTCCTACGAGCAGTACTTC.

The V and J genes are TRBV9 and TRBJ1-3; D is possibly TRBD1 (5 bases). There are 15 residues in the CDR3. Germline loops: CDR1 SGDLS, CDR2 YYNGEE. Trimming removed 6 bases from V and 3 bases from J, with 16 bases in between. The CDR3 bases are TGTGCCAGCACCCCGGACGGACAAAGTGGAAACACCATATATTTT. The encoded protein is CASTPDGQSGNTIYF. The full variable domain, its missing parts supplied by reference TRBV9 and TRBJ1-3, is DSGVTQTPKHLITATGQRVTLRCSPRSGDLSVYWYQQSLDQGLQFLIQYYNGEERAKGNILERFSAQQFPDLHSELNLSSLELGDSALYFCASTPDGQSGNTIYFGEGSWLTVV.

The chain combines TRBV23-1 with TRBJ1-5; 7 bases are shared with TRBD1. TRBV23-1 is assigned to the ORF class and has an uncertain function. The junction had 6 bases not matched to a gene; V was cut back by 1 base and J by 3 bases. CDR3 size: 16 residues. CDR3 coding DNA: TGCGCCAGCAGTCAATGTGGACAGGAGGTCAATCAGCCCCAGCATTTT. Translation: CASSQCGQEVNQPQHF.

This chain links TRBV9 with TRBJ1-5; tentatively, D is TRBD1 (6 bases). The length of the CDR3 is 15 residues. CDR1 is SGDLS, CDR2 YYNGEE, per germline. Trimming took 2 bases from V and 5 from J, leaving 14 bases between them. The CDR3 nucleotides are TGTGCCAGCAGCGTTGCAGGGGATGGTGATCAGCCCCAGCATTTT. It is translated as CASSVAGDGDQPQHF.

This chain links TRBV10-1 with TRBJ2-1; D is possibly TRBD2 (5 bases). CDR3 length equals 13 residues. CDR1 is WNHNN and CDR2 is SYGVQD in the germline V gene (reference sequence). Trimming took off 11 bases at V and 5 bases at J, with 16 bases between the two ends. The CDR3 nucleotides read TGCGCCCTAGACCGGGTGGAGGACAATGAGCAGTTCTTC. Protein sequence: CALDRVEDNEQFF.

V is TRBV29-1 and J is TRBJ2-4, with 8 bases matching TRBD1. The V segment lost 8 bases and the J segment 2 bases; nucleotides outside the gene matches: 11. Germline CDR1 and CDR2: SQVTM and ANQGSEA. This CDR3 region has 15 residues. Written as DNA, the CDR3 is TGCAGCATTGCCAGAGACAGGGGTACCAAAAACATTCAGTACTTC. Translating it yields CSIARDRGTKNIQYF.

The chain carries TRBV5-1 and TRBJ2-5, with 12 bases identical to TRBD2. The CDR3 sequence is 16 residues long. Germline CDR1 is SGHRS and CDR2 is YFSETQ. The J segment lost 4 bases and the V segment lost 4 bases, leaving 8 bases of the junction unmatched. As DNA, the CDR3 is TGCGCCAGCAGCCCAACGACTAGCGGGAGCTCAGAGACCCAGTACTTC. Translation gives CASSPTTSGSSETQYF.

The V and J genes are TRBV4-3 and TRBJ2-3; 15 bases are shared with TRBD2. V shed 1 base, J shed 4 bases, and the junction held 3 bases outside the gene matches. This CDR3 region has 17 residues. CDR1 is LGHNA, CDR2 YSLEER, per germline. In nucleotides, the CDR3 is TGCGCCAGCAGCCAAGGAGGGACTAGCGGGAGGCCAGATACGCAGTATTTT. Protein: CASSQGGTSGRPDTQYF.

In its sample, this clone was seen once. CDR3 nucleotide sequence: TGTGCCAGCTCACGGGGGACTAGCATTATCGACGAGCAGTACTTC. Its protein product is CASSRGTSIIDEQYF. V and J are TRBV18 and TRBJ2-7; 9 bases match TRBD2. Losses at the gene ends were 4 bases for V and 5 bases for J; bases not matched to a gene: 9. The CDR3 runs 15 residues. Germline V CDR1 and CDR2: KGHSH, LQKENI.

The chain joins TRBV5-1 to TRBJ2-2; D perhaps matches TRBD1 (5 bases). Looked up from germline, CDR1 is SGHRS and CDR2 is YFSETQ. V was cut by 0 bases and J by 4 bases, with 13 bases left in between. The CDR3 length is 16 residues. The CDR3 nucleotides are TGCGCCAGCAGCTTGGAGGGGCCGGTTGGCACCGGGGAGCTGTTTTTT. Encoded protein: CASSLEGPVGTGELFF.

The rearrangement links TRBV6-4 to TRBJ2-2; 12 bases line up with TRBD2. V was clipped by 5 bases and J by 6 bases; unmatched bases: 4. CDR3 length equals 15 residues. CDR1 is MRHNA, CDR2 SNTAGT, per germline. The DNA for the CDR3 is TGTGCCAGCAGTCTGGGACTAGCGGGTCCCGGGGAGCTGTTTTTT. It yields the protein CASSLGLAGPGELFF.

CDR3 DNA sequence: TGTGCCAGCAGCGCTGGGACAACCTCGGTCTATGGCTACACCTTC. Translating it yields CASSAGTTSVYGYTF. J is TRBJ1-2 and V is TRBV2; a possible D gene is TRBD1 (6 bases). The CDR3 length is 15 residues. Trimming took off 6 bases at V and 4 bases at J, with 18 bases between the two ends. Per the germline V gene, CDR1 is SNHLY and CDR2 is FYNNEI. Filled out from reference TRBV2 and TRBJ1-2, the complete variable domain reads EPEVTQTPSHQVTQMGQEVILRCVPISNHLYFYWYRQILGQKVEFLVSFYNNEISEKSEIFDDQFSVERPDGSNFTLKIRSTKLEDSAMYFCASSAGTTSVYGYTFGSGTRLTVV.

This clone was seen just once. The CDR3 DNA follows: TGTGCCAGCGCCCAACAGGGATTCACTGAAGCTTTCTTT. Translation: CASAQQGFTEAFF. This rearrangement joins TRBV6-5 to TRBJ1-1, with a tentative D call TRBD1 (6 bases). CDR1 is MNHEY, CDR2 SVGAGI, per germline. Trimming removed 8 bases from V and 4 bases from J, with 14 bases in between. The CDR3 has 13 residues.

The gene calls are TRBV2 and TRBJ2-1; 7 nucleotides match TRBD2. The CDR3 runs 15 residues. Germline CDR1 is SNHLY and CDR2 is FYNNEI. The junction had 7 bases not matched to a gene; V was cut back by 2 bases and J by 6 bases. The CDR3 protein is CASSERGRAGNEQFF. DNA of the CDR3: TGTGCCAGCAGTGAACGTGGGAGGGCGGGCAATGAGCAGTTCTTC.

This chain joins TRBV7-3 and TRBJ1-2, with TRBD1 matching 7 bases. Germline assignment: CDR1 SGHTA and CDR2 FQGTGA. This CDR3 spans 19 amino acids. Unmatched junction bases numbered 24, after V lost 4 bases and J lost 7 bases. The CDR3 DNA reads TGTGCCAGCAGCTCTGATTTACGGGGCGGGGGGCAGGGGGGTCCTGGCTACACCTTC. The encoded protein is CASSSDLRGGGQGGPGYTF.

The table lists this clone with a count of one. The chain joins TRBV30 to TRBJ2-7, with D possibly TRBD2 on 5 matching bases. Germline V gene sequence: CDR1 GTSNPN, CDR2 SVGIG (reference sequence). V was cut by 3 bases and J by 2 bases, with 17 bases left in between. CDR3 size: 15 residues. CDR3: CAWSPPGSRTYEQYF. In DNA form, the CDR3 reads TGTGCCTGGAGCCCCCCGGGGAGCCGTACCTACGAGCAGTACTTC.

This chain uses TRBV3-1 (or the pseudogene TRBV3-2) with TRBJ2-7; 8 nucleotides align to TRBD2. Germline V gene lookup returns CDR1 LGHDT and CDR2 YNNKEL (reference sequence). There are 16 residues in the CDR3. V dropped 6 bases and J dropped 0; count of bases not matched to a gene: 10. The chain's CDR3 is CASSRSGGRSSYEQYF. The CDR3 nucleotides read TGTGCCAGCAGTCGCAGCGGGGGCCGGAGCTCCTACGAGCAGTACTTC.

V is TRBV30 and J is TRBJ2-1, with TRBD1 as a possible D gene (6 bases). The CDR3 consists of 13 residues. Trimming removed 5 bases at V and 3 bases at J, with 11 bases between. Germline V gene lookup returns CDR1 GTSNPN and CDR2 SVGIG (reference sequence). CDR3 DNA: TGTGCCTGGGATACAGGGATCTACAATGAGCAGTTCTTC. This encodes CAWDTGIYNEQFF.

The J gene is TRBJ2-1, the V gene TRBV6-2 or TRBV6-3, with D maybe TRBD1 (7 bases). Germline V gene sequence: CDR1 MNHEY, CDR2 SVGEGT. The CDR3 spans 14 residues. V was clipped by 5 bases and J by 6 bases, with 14 bases between them. The CDR3 DNA sequence: TGTGCCAGCAGTCCGAGGAGGGGGCTCAATGAGCAGTTCTTC. Encoded protein: CASSPRRGLNEQFF.

The chain couples TRBV5-1 to TRBJ2-1, with D maybe TRBD2 (6 bases). The CDR3 length is 15 residues. Germline values: CDR1 SGHRS, CDR2 YFSETQ. Trimming shortened V by 0 bases and J by 7 bases, and 14 bases separated the two germline ends. The CDR3 coding sequence is TGCGCCAGCAGCTTGGGTGGCGGGAATGGGAATGAGCAGTTCTTC. Its protein is CASSLGGGNGNEQFF.

This sequence joins TRBV28 and TRBJ2-6, with a weak D call TRBD2 (6 bases). The CDR3 contains 16 residues. The germline CDR1 and CDR2 sequences are MDHEN and SYDVKM. V was shortened by 5 bases and J by 4 bases, with 15 bases between the two germline ends. The CDR3 protein is CASSLNPGRGANVLTF. The CDR3 DNA sequence: TGTGCCAGCAGTCTAAACCCAGGGAGGGGGGCCAACGTCCTGACTTTC.

The chain is built from TRBV28 and TRBJ2-5; no clear D. Trimming stripped 3 bases from V and 9 bases from J, with 11 bases between. Germline lookup yields CDR1 MDHEN and CDR2 SYDVKM. CDR3 length equals 12 residues. The CDR3 region is CASSLERKAQYF. CDR3 nucleotides: TGTGCCAGCAGTTTGGAGCGCAAGGCCCAGTACTTC.

V gene TRBV5-4 combines with J gene TRBJ2-3, with 9 bases aligning to TRBD1. CDR1 SGHNT and CDR2 YYREEE come from the germline V gene (reference sequence). The CDR3 is made up of 16 amino acids. J gave up 2 bases and V 3 bases, and 7 bases lay outside the gene matches. This CDR3 is CASSSGQGATTDTQYF. DNA of the CDR3: TGTGCCAGCAGCTCGGGACAGGGTGCCACCACAGATACGCAGTATTTT.

V gene TRBV11-2 combines with J gene TRBJ1-2; no firm D call. V lost 1 base and J 7 bases, leaving 10 bases between the germline ends. The CDR3 totals 13 residues. The germline gives CDR1 SGHAT, CDR2 FQNNGV. CDR3 residues: CASSLGPGSGYTF. Here the CDR3 DNA reads TGTGCCAGCAGCTTAGGACCGGGGTCTGGCTACACCTTC.